This entry lists 16 T cell receptor beta chains sequenced from one sample in a study of beta chain features in type 1 diabetes. Regarding the study as a whole: Shortening that was moderate but significant affected the TCRB CDR3s of Type 1 diabetes patients in all four CD4+ subsets.

The entirety of the isolated RNA underwent reverse transcription, so expressed TCRB transcripts were sequenced. Data came from immunoSEQ multiplex PCR; TCRdb stores just in-frame clones and leaves some out. The sample has fewer than 400,000 clones, over 7% seen once; the top ten hold around 1%. Their antigens remain unidentified. Sequenced: central memory CD4+ T cells from blood. Receptors were obtained from a young man with type 1 diabetes.

This clone was counted between two and nine times. The rearrangement joins TRBV27 to TRBJ1-1, with D possibly TRBD1 on 5 matching bases. The CDR3 sequence is 14 residues long. Germline CDR1 is MNHEY and CDR2 is SMNVEV (reference sequence). The V end was cut by 6 bases, the J end by 0 bases, with 11 bases between. The CDR3 is CASRFEGLNTEAFF. CDR3 bases: TGTGCCAGCAGATTCGAGGGGTTGAACACTGAAGCTTTCTTT.

This clone was picked up a small number of times. The chain couples TRBV5-6 to TRBJ1-1; TRBD1 matches 7 bases. The CDR3 runs 14 residues. Germline trimming cut 4 bases from V and 2 bases from J; bases unmatched to any gene: 5. The germline gives CDR1 SGHDT, CDR2 YYEEEE. The CDR3 DNA reads as TGTGCCAGCAGCGCGAGACAGGGTAACACTGAAGCTTTCTTT. The encoded protein is CASSARQGNTEAFF.

In this sample, this clone turned up a few times. V gene TRBV5-1 combines with J gene TRBJ2-4; TRBD2 matches at 7 bases. Germline values: CDR1 SGHRS, CDR2 YFSETQ. The CDR3 loop spans 15 amino acids. V dropped 4 bases and J dropped 3; count of bases not matched to a gene: 7. CDR3 nucleotide sequence: TGCGCCAGCAGCCCGGGCCGGGGGGACAAAAACATTCAGTACTTC. Translating it yields CASSPGRGDKNIQYF. Full variable domain (missing parts from reference TRBV5-1 and TRBJ2-4): KAGVTQTPRYLIKTRGQQVTLSCSPISGHRSVSWYQQTPGQGLQFLFEYFSETQRNKGNFPGRFSGRQFSNSRSEMNVSTLELGDSALYLCASSPGRGDKNIQYFGAGTRLSVL.

The chain employs TRBV7-2 and TRBJ1-3, with a possible D match to TRBD1 (6 bases). The CDR3 has 16 amino acids. Trimming left V 5 bases short and J 0 bases short, with 14 bases between. CDR1 and CDR2 from the germline V gene are SGHTA and FQGNSA. CDR3 nucleotide sequence: TGTGCCAGCAGCCCGCAGACAGGTTTCTCTGGAAACACCATATATTTT. This gives the protein CASSPQTGFSGNTIYF.

This clone was found a few times. The rearrangement links TRBV28 to TRBJ1-2; D is unresolved. V was trimmed by 3 bases and J by 9 bases, leaving 11 bases between them. From germline, CDR1 is MDHEN and CDR2 SYDVKM. This CDR3 has 12 residues. The CDR3: CASSFTVKSYTF. The CDR3 DNA reads as TGTGCCAGCAGTTTTACGGTGAAGAGCTACACCTTC.

V usage is TRBV15 and J usage is TRBJ1-2, with D uncertain. The CDR3 spans 14 residues. Germline loops: CDR1 LNHNV, CDR2 YYDKDF (reference sequence). The V end was cut by 7 bases, the J end by 3 bases, with 15 bases between. CDR3 in DNA: TGTGCCACCAAGGGAGGTAACTCTGACTATGGCTACACCTTC. It encodes CATKGGNSDYGYTF.

Only a few counts were recorded for this clone. V gene TRBV13 combines with J gene TRBJ2-1, with a possible D match to TRBD2 (7 bases). Looked up from germline, CDR1 is PRHDT and CDR2 is FYEKMQ (reference sequence). The CDR3 consists of 15 residues. V lost 5 bases and J 3 bases, leaving 14 bases between the germline ends. As DNA, the CDR3 is TGTGCCAGCAGCCCACGGGGGGCAAACTACAATGAGCAGTTCTTC. Translated: CASSPRGANYNEQFF.

This clone showed up many times. This CDR3 is CASSFGQPGANVLTF. CDR3 nucleotide sequence: TGTGCCAGCAGCTTTGGACAGCCTGGGGCCAACGTCCTGACTTTC. This chain uses TRBV7-2 with TRBJ2-6; D is possibly TRBD1 (6 bases). CDR1 is SGHTA, CDR2 FQGNSA, per germline. The CDR3 is 15 amino acids. The germline V and J ends were trimmed by 3 bases and 2 bases, with 8 bases remaining between them.

In its sample, this clone was seen many times. Different DNA sequences within this sample yield the same CDR3. The V call is TRBV5-6, the J call TRBJ1-5; D is possibly TRBD1 (5 bases). Germline V gene data show CDR1 as SGHDT and CDR2 as YYEEEE. The CDR3 runs 13 residues. V was trimmed by 2 bases and J by 5 bases, leaving 8 bases between them. CDR3 nucleotide sequence: TGTGCCAGCAGCTTTACGGGGGATCAGCCCCAGCATTTT. Amino acids: CASSFTGDQPQHF. Drawing the rest from reference TRBV5-6 and TRBJ1-5, the complete variable domain is DAGVTQSPTHLIKTRGQQVTLRCSPKSGHDTVSWYQQALGQGPQFIFQYYEEEERQRGNFPDRFSGHQFPNYSSELNVNALLLGDSALYLCASSFTGDQPQHFGDGTRLSIL.

This clone was counted only a few times. CDR3 amino acids: CASSTTGTGELFF. Here the CDR3 DNA reads TGTGCCAGCAGCACCACAGGGACCGGGGAGCTGTTTTTT. The chain uses TRBV21-1 and TRBJ2-2; the table's TRBD1 call for D was not verified on the DNA. TRBV21-1 is shown as a pseudogene. This CDR3 contains 13 residues.

This clone was found a few times. The V gene is TRBV28, the J gene TRBJ1-2, with TRBD1 identical over 7 bases. This CDR3 comprises 13 residues. J was trimmed by 6 bases and V by 5 bases; bases with no gene match: 6. Germline CDR1 is MDHEN and CDR2 is SYDVKM. The CDR3 here is CASSDDRDHGYTF. The CDR3 DNA follows: TGTGCCAGCAGTGACGACAGGGATCATGGCTACACCTTC.

This clone was found many times. The genes are TRBV13 and TRBJ2-5; no clear D. The length of the CDR3 is 15 residues. Trimming took off 0 bases at V and 0 bases at J, with 8 bases between the two ends. Germline V gene data show CDR1 as PRHDT and CDR2 as FYEKMQ (reference sequence). The CDR3 spells CASSLGHADQETQYF. CDR3 nucleotide sequence: TGTGCCAGCAGCTTAGGACACGCCGACCAAGAGACCCAGTACTTC.

The chain uses TRBV30 and TRBJ2-1; 7 bases line up with TRBD1. J was trimmed by 0 bases and V by 0 bases; bases with no gene match: 5. The CDR3 is 16 amino acids. The V gene's germline CDR1 is GTSNPN and CDR2 SVGIG (reference sequence). The CDR3 coding sequence is TGTGCCTGGAGTGTGCAGGGGGTGTTCTCCTACAATGAGCAGTTCTTC. Translation: CAWSVQGVFSYNEQFF.

This chain joins TRBV28 and TRBJ1-1; 11 bases match TRBD1. V was clipped by 4 bases and J by 10 bases; unmatched bases: 5. The CDR3 runs to 13 residues. Germline lookup yields CDR1 MDHEN and CDR2 SYDVKM. CDR3 in amino acids: CASSSGQGGSAFF. Written as DNA, the CDR3 is TGTGCCAGCAGTTCGGGACAGGGGGGTTCAGCTTTCTTT.

This clone turned up a few times. V gene TRBV14 combines with J gene TRBJ1-2; 8 bases agree with TRBD1. CDR1 is SGHDN, CDR2 FVKESK, per germline. CDR3 length: 17 residues. The ends lost 1 base at V and 6 bases at J; junction bases unmatched: 13. The CDR3 protein is CASSQATLAGGANGYTF. DNA for the CDR3: TGTGCCAGCAGCCAAGCAACTTTGGCAGGGGGCGCGAATGGCTACACCTTC. The complete variable domain, with remaining parts taken from reference TRBV14 and TRBJ1-2, reads EAGVTQFPSHSVIEKGQTVTLRCDPISGHDNLYWYRRVMGKEIKFLLHFVKESKQDESGMPNNRFLAERTGGTYSTLKVQPAELEDSGVYFCASSQATLAGGANGYTFGSGTRLTVV.

This clone was seen ten or more times. The chain is built from TRBV7-2 and TRBJ2-3; 8 nucleotides line up with TRBD2. CDR3 length: 15 amino acids. Germline assignment: CDR1 SGHTA and CDR2 FQGNSA. J was trimmed by 0 bases and V by 6 bases; bases with no gene match: 5. CDR3 bases: TGTGCCAGCAGATCCCAGCGGGAGAGCACAGATACGCAGTATTTT. Its protein product is CASRSQRESTDTQYF.